The 25 T cell receptor beta chains reported below all come from one sample, sequenced in a study of neurological immune-mediated disorders. Documented time point: longitudinal time-point 1 (baseline). TCRdb called the 5' RACE reads again in MiXCR, with one record for every CDR3 protein. The sample shows 71,000 or so distinct CDR3 sequences, approximately 13% of them seen only once. Sample: PBMCs. The receptor source for this set is a female donor with HTLV-1-associated myelopathy (HAM/TSP).

At least ten counts were recorded for this clonotype. V is TRBV5-1 and J is TRBJ2-2, with D unresolved. The CDR3 totals 15 residues. V was clipped by 4 bases and J by 3 bases, with 13 bases between them. Germline V gene data show CDR1 as SGHRS and CDR2 as YFSETQ. CDR3 nucleotides: TGCGCCAGCAGCAACCGGACCCCGGACACCGGGGAGCTGTTTTTT. Its protein is CASSNRTPDTGELFF.

This clonotype has more than one count but fewer than ten. The chain uses TRBV6-1 and TRBJ2-5; D is undetermined. The germline CDR1 and CDR2 sequences are MNHNS and SASEGT. The germline V and J ends were trimmed by 0 bases and 1 base, with 21 bases remaining between them. The CDR3 is 19 residues long. CDR3 in DNA: TGTGCCAGCAGTGAAGCCCTGTTTCGGAGCCGCCCAACCCAAGAGACCCAGTACTTC. Protein: CASSEALFRSRPTQETQYF.

In this sample, this clonotype turned up many times. The V gene is TRBV6-1, the J gene TRBJ1-3, with D unresolved. Per the germline V gene, CDR1 is MNHNS and CDR2 is SASEGT. The CDR3 is made up of 12 amino acids. With 8 bases removed from V and 0 bases from J, the gap between germline ends came to 5 bases. The CDR3 loop reads CASDYSGNTIYF. The CDR3 DNA follows: TGTGCCAGCGATTACTCTGGAAACACCATATATTTT.

V usage is TRBV20-1 and J usage is TRBJ2-4; 8 bases line up with TRBD1. The CDR3 is 14 residues long. After removal of 8 bases from V and 5 bases from J, the junction contained 11 bases not matched to a gene. Germline V gene lookup returns CDR1 DFQATT and CDR2 SNEGSKA (reference sequence). The CDR3 region has the DNA TGCAGTTCTTGGAGGACAGGGAAGGAAAACATTCAGTACTTC. It codes for CSSWRTGKENIQYF.

At least ten counts were recorded for this clonotype. V is TRBV29-1 and J is TRBJ1-4, with D maybe TRBD1 (6 bases). Trimming stripped 7 bases from V and 7 bases from J, with 10 bases between. The CDR3 covers 11 residues. CDR1 is SQVTM and CDR2 is ANQGSEA in the germline V gene. CDR3 region: CSATRGEKLFF. As DNA, the CDR3 is TGCAGCGCAACCAGGGGTGAAAAACTGTTTTTT.

The rearrangement joins TRBV18 to TRBJ2-3; D not certain. The germline V gene has CDR1 KGHSH and CDR2 LQKENI. CDR3 size: 15 residues. V was pared by 0 bases and J by 2 bases, with 9 bases between. DNA of the CDR3: TGTGCCAGCTCACCACCCCGGCTAAACACAGATACGCAGTATTTT. This sequence encodes CASSPPRLNTDTQYF.

V gene TRBV7-2 combines with J gene TRBJ2-5, with a weak D call TRBD2 (5 bases). CDR3 length equals 18 residues. Germline CDR1 and CDR2: SGHTA and FQGNSA. V lost 4 bases to trimming and J lost 0 bases, with 21 bases between them. CDR3 coding DNA: TGTGCCAGCAGCTCGCGCACCGGGTGGACTCGATACCAAGAGACCCAGTACTTC. Its translation is CASSSRTGWTRYQETQYF.

Many counts were recorded for this clonotype. This chain links TRBV29-1 with TRBJ2-7; D possibly corresponds to TRBD1 (6 bases). Germline V CDR1 and CDR2: SQVTM, ANQGSEA. Trimming pared 7 bases from V and 3 bases from J, leaving 13 bases between. The CDR3 runs 12 residues. This CDR3 reads CSARGNFYEQYF. For the CDR3, the DNA is TGCAGCGCAAGGGGGAACTTCTACGAGCAGTACTTC.

This clonotype came up many times. The genes are TRBV20-1 and TRBJ2-7; either TRBD1 or TRBD2 may fit D (6 bases each). The germline gives CDR1 DFQATT, CDR2 SNEGSKA (reference sequence). V lost 4 bases and J lost 4, with 11 bases in between. The CDR3 consists of 12 residues. CDR3 region: CSATGGRYEQYF. DNA of the CDR3: TGCAGTGCTACCGGGGGCCGATACGAGCAGTACTTC.

This clonotype was counted many times. This chain joins TRBV12-3 or TRBV12-4 and TRBJ2-2, with a weak D call TRBD2 (5 bases). This CDR3 spans 13 amino acids. Trimming cost V 2 bases and J 7 bases, with 8 bases left between them. CDR3: CASSLIGGGELFF. For the CDR3, the DNA is TGTGCCAGCAGTTTAATTGGAGGCGGGGAGCTGTTTTTT.

This clonotype was recorded many times. The DNA of the CDR3 is TGTGCCAGCAGCCCGACGGCGGGTGGGGAGCTGTTTTTT. It is translated as CASSPTAGGELFF. The chain uses TRBV7-2 and TRBJ2-2, with D perhaps matching TRBD2 (5 bases). The CDR3 is 13 residues long. From germline, CDR1 is SGHTA and CDR2 FQGNSA. Between the trimmed V and J ends, which lost 5 bases and 8 bases, there was a span of 12 bases.

This clonotype has a count of ten or more. The chain carries TRBV7-9 and TRBJ2-5; TRBD1 might be the D (7 bases). The CDR3 is 13 residues long. Germline CDR1 and CDR2: SEHNR and FQNEAQ (reference sequence). Trimming cost V 5 bases and J 5 bases, with 12 bases left between them. The CDR3 nucleotides are TGTGCCAGCAGCGTCGGGGGACAGGAGACCCAGTACTTC. This sequence encodes CASSVGGQETQYF.

This clonotype was picked up many times. CDR3 bases: TGTGCCAGCAGTTCCCCTAACTCCGACAGCACAGATACGCAGTATTTT. Amino acid sequence: CASSSPNSDSTDTQYF. The chain employs TRBV28 and TRBJ2-3; D gene uncertain. Germline CDR1 MDHEN, CDR2 SYDVKM. The CDR3 spans 16 residues. V was trimmed by 4 bases and J by 0 bases, leaving 14 bases between them.

Ten or more counts support this clonotype. The chain has TRBV7-9 and TRBJ2-2, with D perhaps being TRBD1 or TRBD2 (5 bases each). Trimming took 1 base from V and 2 from J, leaving 8 bases between them. CDR3 length equals 15 residues. Germline V lookup: CDR1 SEHNR, CDR2 FQNEAQ (reference sequence). CDR3 region: CASSLVGGNTGELFF. CDR3 bases: TGTGCCAGCAGCTTAGTTGGGGGTAACACCGGGGAGCTGTTTTTT.

The table lists this clonotype with many counts. The chain is built from TRBV5-1 and TRBJ1-1; D unclear. CDR1 and CDR2 from the germline V gene are SGHRS and YFSETQ. This CDR3 is built from 15 residues. V was shortened by 0 bases and J by 1 base, with 10 bases between the two germline ends. In nucleotides, the CDR3 is TGCGCCAGCAGCTTGGAGGTGGCGAGGAACACTGAAGCTTTCTTT. Translation: CASSLEVARNTEAFF.

This clonotype was recorded at least ten times. CDR3 DNA: TGTGCCAGCAGCCTAACTGGGCAGGGGGCCAAGGGCAATCAGCCCCAGCATTTT. This sequence encodes CASSLTGQGAKGNQPQHF. The V call is TRBV7-9, the J call TRBJ1-5, with TRBD1 identical over 8 bases. V lost 5 bases and J lost 2; bases outside the gene matches: 14. CDR3 length equals 18 residues. Looked up from germline, CDR1 is SEHNR and CDR2 is FQNEAQ (reference sequence).

This clonotype was found a few times. The V gene is TRBV6-1, the J gene TRBJ2-2, with TRBD1 matching 7 bases. CDR1 MNHNS and CDR2 SASEGT come from the germline V gene. The CDR3 is 15 amino acids. V dropped 8 bases and J dropped 1; count of bases not matched to a gene: 7. The CDR3 DNA follows: TGTGCCAGCGAAAAACCAGGGGGGAACACCGGGGAGCTGTTTTTT. Translating gives CASEKPGGNTGELFF.

This clonotype was recorded many times. This chain links TRBV4-2 with TRBJ2-5, with 8 bases matching TRBD2. CDR1 LGHNA and CDR2 YNFKEQ come from the germline V gene. Trimming cost V 4 bases and J 1 base; bases outside gene matches: 5. This CDR3 contains 15 residues. The DNA of the CDR3 is TGTGCCAGCAGCCCGGCGGGGGGACCCCAAGAGACCCAGTACTTC. As protein: CASSPAGGPQETQYF.

In this sample, this clonotype turned up many times. The chain links TRBV7-2 to TRBJ1-3; maybe TRBD1 (5 bases). CDR3 size: 16 residues. Trimming removed 11 bases at V and 0 bases at J, with 20 bases between. CDR1 SGHTA and CDR2 FQGNSA come from the germline V gene. The CDR3 region is CAARGDRGLSGNTIYF. For the CDR3, the DNA is TGTGCCGCCCGGGGGGACCGGGGACTCTCTGGAAACACCATATATTTT.

Ten or more counts support this clonotype. V is TRBV5-1 and J is TRBJ1-6; 10 bases line up with TRBD1. The germline CDR1 and CDR2 sequences are SGHRS and YFSETQ. V gave up 0 bases and J gave up 7 bases; unmatched junction bases: 4. The CDR3 totals 16 residues. The CDR3 sequence: CASSLARGQGNSPLHF. Here the CDR3 DNA reads TGCGCCAGCAGCTTGGCCCGGGGACAGGGGAATTCACCCCTCCACTTT. The complete variable domain, with remaining parts taken from reference TRBV5-1 and TRBJ1-6, reads KAGVTQTPRYLIKTRGQQVTLSCSPISGHRSVSWYQQTPGQGLQFLFEYFSETQRNKGNFPGRFSGRQFSNSRSEMNVSTLELGDSALYLCASSLARGQGNSPLHFGNGTRLTVT.

This chain connects TRBV9 to TRBJ2-1, with 10 positions matching TRBD2. CDR1 is SGDLS, CDR2 YYNGEE, per germline. This CDR3 contains 14 residues. The ends lost 7 bases at V and 5 bases at J; junction bases unmatched: 6. CDR3 region: CASSGTSVNNEQFF. For the CDR3, the DNA is TGTGCCAGCTCCGGGACTAGCGTGAACAATGAGCAGTTCTTC. Drawing the rest from reference TRBV9 and TRBJ2-1, the complete variable domain is DSGVTQTPKHLITATGQRVTLRCSPRSGDLSVYWYQQSLDQGLQFLIQYYNGEERAKGNILERFSAQQFPDLHSELNLSSLELGDSALYFCASSGTSVNNEQFFGPGTRLTVL.

This clonotype was detected ten times or more. The chain uses TRBV28 and TRBJ2-1, with D possibly TRBD2 on 7 matching bases. This CDR3 is built from 15 residues. Trimming took 2 bases from V and 1 from J, leaving 9 bases between them. From germline, CDR1 is MDHEN and CDR2 SYDVKM. For the CDR3, the DNA is TGTGCCAGCAGTTTAAGGGGGGGTTCCTACAATGAGCAGTTCTTC. Encoded protein: CASSLRGGSYNEQFF.

This clonotype occurred many times. V and J are TRBV3-1 and TRBJ2-7; D remains unclear. This CDR3 is 11 amino acids long. In germline, CDR1 is LGHDT, CDR2 YNNKEL (reference sequence). The V end lost 3 bases, the J end lost 7 bases, and 7 bases lay between the germline ends. The CDR3 region has the DNA TGTGCCAGCAGCCATAGCCGGGAGCAGTACTTC. Translated: CASSHSREQYF.

This clonotype was recorded many times. The chain employs TRBV5-1 and TRBJ2-1, with TRBD1 as a possible D gene (7 bases). CDR1 is SGHRS, CDR2 YFSETQ, per germline. The CDR3 runs 14 residues. V gave up 3 bases and J gave up 7 bases, with 14 bases separating them. The CDR3 is CASSSEGRGNEQFF. The CDR3 bases are TGCGCCAGCAGCTCGGAGGGCAGGGGGAATGAGCAGTTCTTC. The full variable domain, completed using reference TRBV5-1 and TRBJ2-1, is KAGVTQTPRYLIKTRGQQVTLSCSPISGHRSVSWYQQTPGQGLQFLFEYFSETQRNKGNFPGRFSGRQFSNSRSEMNVSTLELGDSALYLCASSSEGRGNEQFFGPGTRLTVL.

This clonotype was seen ten or more times. The rearrangement joins TRBV2 to TRBJ1-3; no definite D call. CDR1 is SNHLY, CDR2 FYNNEI, per germline. V was trimmed by 7 bases and J by 0 bases, leaving 10 bases between them. The CDR3 totals 14 residues. The CDR3 DNA sequence: TGTGCCAGCAAGGAGGGAAACTCTGGAAACACCATATATTTT. Amino acid sequence: CASKEGNSGNTIYF.